This paragraph covers one TCR beta chain sequence. Its specificity is not known. Germline V gives CDR1 WNHNN, CDR2 SYGVQD (reference sequence). The ends were cut back, 0 bases at V and 8 bases at J, with 13 bases in the middle. The CDR3 consists of 15 residues. In the naive CD8 group, cells lacked CD45RO and were positively selected for CCR7, so terminally differentiated effector memory CD45RA+ cells were left out. This sample stems from a study of shared clonotypes between healthy human individuals. Study results and caveats: Clonotype sharing across a few donors was observed for around 5% of naive CD4 clonotypes.

Assay: immunoSEQ multiplex PCR; the TCRdb copy retains only in-frame clones and omits some. Here the sample spans under 2,000,000 clones, roughly 94% being singletons. The specimen sequenced was naive CD8+ T cells sorted from blood. The V and J genes are TRBV10-1 and TRBJ1-4; D gene ambiguous. This TCR was recovered from a man aged 18 to 35 in good health. The CDR3 spells CASSESGGRNEKLFF. The DNA of the CDR3 is TGCGCCAGCAGTGAGTCGGGAGGAAGGAACGAAAAACTGTTTTTT.